Listed here is a single T cell receptor beta chain. Its matching antigen is unknown. J was trimmed by 1 base and V by 9 bases; bases with no gene match: 5. This CDR3 region has 13 residues. Germline CDR1 SGHAT, CDR2 FQDESV (reference sequence). This entry belongs to a study of regulatory T cells in long-lasting Graves disease. Arm-PCR of CDR3 regions with iRepertoire HTBI primers generated TCR beta libraries. TCRdb re-derived calls from the multiplex PCR reads in MiXCR, one entry per CDR3 protein. Of roughly 500,000 distinct CDR3 sequences listed, around 12% were seen once; the top ten hold about 8.3%. The sample's time point: newly diagnosed GD, antithyroid drugs for less than 3 months. From RNA extracted from PBMCs, the TCR library was made. General study findings and limits: TRBV28, TRBJ1-2 and TRBJ2-5 emerged as the favored segments in persistent disease.

These records were also assigned to another study, of T cells in Graves' hyperthyroidism and ophthalmopathy. That study reports: Pregnant or lactating patients were excluded, as were those with uncontrolled infection or other autoimmune disease.

Material: peripheral blood mononuclear cells (PBMCs), obtained at new diagnosis, from a patient treated with antithyroid drugs. This TCR derives from a woman aged 30 to 39 with Graves disease. The chain combines TRBV11-1 with TRBJ2-5; 7 bases are shared with TRBD2. The chain's CDR3 is CASRGTIQETQYF. The CDR3 DNA sequence: TGTGCCAGTAGAGGGACTATCCAAGAGACCCAGTACTTC.